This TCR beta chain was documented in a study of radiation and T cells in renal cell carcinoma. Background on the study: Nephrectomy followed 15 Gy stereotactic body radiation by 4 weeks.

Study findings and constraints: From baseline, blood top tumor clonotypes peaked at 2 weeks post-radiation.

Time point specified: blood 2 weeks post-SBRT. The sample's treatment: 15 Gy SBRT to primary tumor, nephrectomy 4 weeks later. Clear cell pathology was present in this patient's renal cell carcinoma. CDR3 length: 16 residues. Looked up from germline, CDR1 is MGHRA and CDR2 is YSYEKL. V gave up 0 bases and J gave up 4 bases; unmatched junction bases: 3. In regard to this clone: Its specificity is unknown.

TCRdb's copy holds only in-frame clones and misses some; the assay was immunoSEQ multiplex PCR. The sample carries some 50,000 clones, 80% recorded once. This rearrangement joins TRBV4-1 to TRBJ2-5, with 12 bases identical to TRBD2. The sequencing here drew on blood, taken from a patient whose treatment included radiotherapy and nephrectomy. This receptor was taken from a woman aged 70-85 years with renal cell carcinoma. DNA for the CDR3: TGCGCCAGCAGCCAAGATCTAGCGGGAGGGCCAGAGACCCAGTACTTC. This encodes CASSQDLAGGPETQYF.